A selection of T cell receptor beta chains follows, all from one sample in a study of T-cell reconstitution after alpha-beta-depleted transplantation in children. TCRdb analysed the PCR reads with MiXCR anew, one entry per CDR3 protein. The sample carries 45,000 to 55,000 distinct CDR3 sequences, 5% to 6.5% recorded once. Specimen: PBMCs, mostly from graft donor cells, collected 60 days after TCRalphabeta/CD19-depleted stem cell transplant. These receptors were collected from a female patient aged 2-10 years who had a stem cell transplant for aplastic anemia, so the T cells may come from the graft donor. CDR3s include the opening cysteine and the closing phenylalanine or tryptophan. The order of the fields is clone size, V gene, J gene, D gene, CDR3 DNA, CDR3 protein. The D gene is left open where the match is weak. A row's size may be missing; if present it is once, few, many or a size class.

-,TRBV4-1,TRBJ2-5,-,TGCGCCAGCAGCCAAAGCGACTACCTCCAAGAGACCCAGTACTTC,CASSQSDYLQETQYF
many,TRBV15,TRBJ2-7,-,TGTGCCACCAGCCCGGACCCGACCCCCCCCTACGAGCAGTACTTC,CATSPDPTPPYEQYF
-,TRBV30,TRBJ1-1,-,TGTGCCTGGAGTGTCAGTGGAAGCACTGAAGCTTTCTTT,CAWSVSGSTEAFF
many,TRBV7-2,TRBJ2-5,-,TGTGCCAGCAGCCCGTCATTAGGGGAGACCCAGTACTTC,CASSPSLGETQYF
once,TRBV19,TRBJ2-2,-,TGTGCCAGTAGGGAAGATAGGAACACCGGGGAGCTGTTTTTT,CASREDRNTGELFF
few,TRBV2,TRBJ2-2,TRBD2,TGTGCCAGCAGCCGTATGTTGGGACTAGCGGGGGCCACGAACACCGGGGAGCTGTTTTTT,CASSRMLGLAGATNTGELFF
few,TRBV5-1,TRBJ1-6,-,TGCGCCAGCAGCTTGGATGAACTCAATAGGTCACCCCTCCACTTT,CASSLDELNRSPLHF
few,TRBV11-2,TRBJ2-2,-,TGTGCCAGCAGCCAAGGACAGAGACTCTACACCGGGGAGCTGTTTTTT,CASSQGQRLYTGELFF
many,TRBV24-1,TRBJ2-1,TRBD2,TGTGCCACCAGTGACCAGATAGACAGGACTAGCAGGGATGAGCAGTTCTTC,CATSDQIDRTSRDEQFF
many,TRBV20-1,TRBJ2-7,-,TGCAGTGCTAGAACACTAGTAACGGCCTACGAGCAGTACTTC,CSARTLVTAYEQYF
many,TRBV7-2,TRBJ1-2,-,TGTGCCAGCAGCTTAGACACTTTAGTCTATGGCTACACCTTC,CASSLDTLVYGYTF
many,TRBV12-3/TRBV12-4,TRBJ2-5,-,TGTGCCAGCAGCCAGGGACTTACCGGTGAGACCCAGTACTTC,CASSQGLTGETQYF
many,TRBV7-2,TRBJ2-7,-,TGTGCCAGCAGCCAAGCAGGGTTCGAGCAGTACTTC,CASSQAGFEQYF
many,TRBV20-1,TRBJ2-1,-,TGCAGTGCTCCACTAATGCTAGCGGAGCAGTTCTTC,CSAPLMLAEQFF
-,TRBV20-1,TRBJ2-7,TRBD2,TGCAGTGCTAGAGATCGGGCTAGCGGGAGGGCCTACGAGCAGTACTTC,CSARDRASGRAYEQYF
many,TRBV28,TRBJ2-7,-,TGTGCCACACTAACCGGGCGCTTAGACGAGCAGTACTTC,CATLTGRLDEQYF
many,TRBV7-7,TRBJ2-7,-,TGTGCTAGCAGCTTAGCATGTCTAGCGAAATACGAGCAGTACTTC,CASSLACLAKYEQYF
many,TRBV20-1,TRBJ2-1,-,TGCAGTGCTAGAGGGGTTAGCCCTGAGCAGTTCTTC,CSARGVSPEQFF
-,TRBV18,TRBJ2-1,-,TGTGCCAGCTCACCGCAGCTAGCGTTTCCCTACAATGAGCAGTTCTTC,CASSPQLAFPYNEQFF
many,TRBV12-3/TRBV12-4,TRBJ2-1,-,TGTGCCAGCATCTATAGCGACCTATACAATGAGCAGTTCTTC,CASIYSDLYNEQFF
many,TRBV3-1,TRBJ2-2,-,TGTGCCAGCAGCCAAGACTATTACGGGGAGCTGTTTTTT,CASSQDYYGELFF
many,TRBV6-5,TRBJ2-7,TRBD2,TGTGCCAGCAGAATCGGACTAGCGGGGTCCTACGAGCAGTACTTC,CASRIGLAGSYEQYF
-,TRBV24-1,TRBJ2-1,TRBD2,TGTGCCACCAGTGACCAGACTAGCGGGAGGGCCAATGAGCAGTTCTTC,CATSDQTSGRANEQFF
many,TRBV28,TRBJ1-5,-,TGTGCCAGCAGTGCACCGGGAGGCTCCAATCAGCCCCAGCATTTT,CASSAPGGSNQPQHF
many,TRBV25-1,TRBJ2-7,-,TGTGCCAGCAGTGATGGCAGGGGTAAAATGTACGAGCAGTACTTC,CASSDGRGKMYEQYF